The clone carrying this T cell receptor (beta chain) was observed at least ten times. Its specificity is unknown. The sample belongs to a study of CD8+CD57+ T cells in acquired aplastic anemia. Study in general: Roughly 3.2 ug was the average amount of DNA from sorted CD4+ and CD8+ cells. Findings of the study overall: No significant difference in CD8+ Simpson's diversity was found between patients and controls. Patients and controls had in common 25 to 30 CD8+ CDR3 sequences.

CDR3 and TCR beta VDJ profiling relied on a genomic DNA template. TCRdb ran MiXCR on the reads and lists one entry per CDR3 protein. Of about 160,000 distinct CDR3 sequences in the sample, approximately 40% were seen once. In germline, CDR1 is SGHTA, CDR2 FQGNSA. This CDR3 is built from 14 residues. V lost 5 bases to trimming and J lost 12 bases; unmatched junction nucleotides: 8. Sequencing used sorted CD4+, CD8+, or CD8+CD57+ T cells (not recorded which) from PBMCs. The receptor was isolated from a human donor in good health. The chain couples TRBV7-2 to TRBJ2-1; 12 bases match TRBD2. CDR3 loop: CASSLGLAGTRQFF. CDR3 in DNA: TGTGCCAGCAGCCTCGGACTAGCGGGGACCCGGCAGTTCTTC.